One sample yielded the 8 T cell receptor beta chains listed below, sequenced in a study of cytomegalovirus exposure and HLA in healthy donors. 13 Jbeta primers and 60 Vbeta primers were used for the PCR. Here immunoSEQ multiplex PCR was the method, and the copy in TCRdb shows in-frame clones only, minus some. The sample lists approximately 130,000 clones, about 77% occurring once. Sequencing was carried out using PBMCs. The receptors were sampled from a man aged 50-60 years in good health and CMV-seronegative.

This clone appeared a few times. This chain's CDR3 is CASSDPHSLPSYNEQFF. CDR3 nucleotide sequence: TGTGCCAGCAGTGATCCCCATAGCCTCCCTTCCTACAATGAGCAGTTCTTC. The gene calls are TRBV25-1 and TRBJ2-1; D gene uncertain. The CDR3 has 17 amino acids. Germline lookup yields CDR1 MGHDK and CDR2 SYGVNS. Trimming took off 3 bases at V and 1 base at J, with 16 bases between the two ends. The entire variable domain, with the rest obtained from reference TRBV25-1 and TRBJ2-1, is as follows: EADIYQTPRYLVIGTGKKITLECSQTMGHDKMYWYQQDPGMELHLIHYSYGVNSTEKGDLSSESTVSRIRTEHFPLTLESARPSHTSQYLCASSDPHSLPSYNEQFFGPGTRLTVL.

V usage is TRBV7-2 and J usage is TRBJ2-1; D is possibly TRBD2 (6 bases). CDR1 is SGHTA, CDR2 FQGNSA, per germline. Between the trimmed V and J ends, which lost 2 bases and 11 bases, there was a span of 19 bases. The CDR3 has 15 residues. The CDR3 bases are TGTGCCAGCAGCTTATGGAGGGTGCGCAATGATAAGCAGTTCTTC. The encoded protein is CASSLWRVRNDKQFF.

The chain uses TRBV7-2 and TRBJ2-1, with 8 bases fitting TRBD2. V dropped 1 base and J dropped 6; count of bases not matched to a gene: 5. This CDR3 comprises 15 residues. Germline values: CDR1 SGHTA, CDR2 FQGNSA. This CDR3 reads CASSLDHGRGNEQFF. As DNA, the CDR3 is TGTGCCAGCAGCTTAGATCACGGGAGGGGCAATGAGCAGTTCTTC.

CDR3 coding DNA: TGTGCCAGCAGGGGGACAGGGGTTAGCAATCAGCCCCAGCATTTT. Translating gives CASRGTGVSNQPQHF. The J gene is TRBJ1-5, the V gene TRBV2, with TRBD1 matching over 10 bases. The CDR3 runs 15 residues. CDR1 and CDR2 from the germline V gene are SNHLY and FYNNEI. With 6 bases clipped from V and 0 bases from J, the junction kept 2 bases outside the gene matches.

The chain is built from TRBV19 and TRBJ2-7; 9 nucleotides match TRBD2. The CDR3 is made up of 15 amino acids. V shed 1 base and J 2 bases; nucleotides not matched to a gene: 3. Germline CDR1 reads LNHDA; CDR2 reads SQIVND (reference sequence). CDR3 sequence (DNA): TGTGCCAGTAGTATAGGACTAGCGGAGGCCTACGAGCAGTACTTC. Amino acids: CASSIGLAEAYEQYF.

V usage is TRBV27 and J usage is TRBJ1-5; D might be TRBD1 (5 bases). The V end lost 1 base, the J end lost 11 bases, and 15 bases lay between the germline ends. Germline V gene sequence: CDR1 MNHEY, CDR2 SMNVEV (reference sequence). This CDR3 contains 14 residues. Here the CDR3 reads CASSLFGHLGAQHF. The CDR3 DNA reads TGTGCCAGCAGTTTATTTGGCCATTTAGGGGCCCAGCATTTT.

This chain uses TRBV7-2 with TRBJ1-4; 7 bases map to TRBD1. Germline CDR1 and CDR2: SGHTA and FQGNSA. The trim removed 8 bases at V and 5 bases at J, leaving 11 bases unmatched. The CDR3 runs 15 residues. The CDR3 sequence: CASGREGAPNEKLFF. CDR3 DNA: TGTGCCAGCGGTAGAGAGGGGGCCCCCAATGAAAAACTGTTTTTT.

The chain carries TRBV6-5 and TRBJ1-2, with a tentative D call TRBD1 (5 bases). The ends were cut back, 1 base at V and 6 bases at J, with 12 bases in the middle. The CDR3 is made up of 14 amino acids. The V gene's germline CDR1 is MNHEY and CDR2 SVGAGI. CDR3 in DNA: TGTGCCAGCAGTTACTACCCCGCGGGGGATGGCTACACCTTC. This translates into CASSYYPAGDGYTF.